This TCR beta chain was identified during a study of blood T cells in healthy people across ages. Together with a sample-barcoded 5' primer, a J-beta primer mix was included in a second PCR lasting about 7 to 11 cycles. Through a template-switch adaptor with 12 random nucleotides, each cDNA molecule received a tag. TCRdb called the 5' RACE reads again in MiXCR, with one record for every CDR3 protein. Found here are around 780,000 distinct CDR3 sequences, about a quarter of them singletons; the top ten hold over 2.5%. CDR1 is DFQATT and CDR2 is SNEGSKA in the germline V gene (reference sequence). The V end lost 5 bases, the J end lost 3 bases, and 13 bases lay between the germline ends. This CDR3 is built from 13 residues. These data were likewise used in another study, on T cells of mothers and their children. This second report adds: Whatever RNA was extracted went entirely into cDNA synthesis, at about 1.5 ug per 15 ul. Related mother-child pairs shared marginally more repertoire than unrelated pairs, though not significantly.

The receptor's source is a boy aged 5-17 years in good health. The chain links TRBV20-1 to TRBJ1-1; D perhaps matches TRBD1 (5 bases). Sample: blood. DNA for the CDR3: TGCAGTGCTGGGCCCCGGGGACACACTGAAGCTTTCTTT. It is translated as CSAGPRGHTEAFF.